Listed here are 21 T cell receptor beta chains from one sample, sequenced in a study of cytotoxic CD8 clonotypes in ibrutinib-treated CLL. Using immunoSEQ multiplex PCR, the repertoire was profiled, and TCRdb retains in-frame clones only, with some absent. The sample yields around 200,000 clones, just under 80% seen once. Sample: PBMCs, taken after 12 months of ibrutinib treatment. Receptors originate from a human donor with chronic lymphocytic leukemia.

J is TRBJ1-2 and V is TRBV6-6, with 7 bases identical to TRBD1. The germline gives CDR1 MNHNY, CDR2 SVGAGI (reference sequence). The CDR3 runs 13 residues. J lost 6 bases, V lost 7 bases, and 8 bases had no gene match. CDR3 region: CASTETGRHGYTF. CDR3 bases: TGTGCCAGCACCGAGACAGGGCGACATGGCTACACCTTC.

This sequence joins TRBV7-6 and TRBJ2-6, with 8 positions matching TRBD1. CDR3 length: 19 amino acids. CDR1 is SGHVS and CDR2 is FNYEAQ in the germline V gene. V lost 5 bases to trimming and J lost 1 base; unmatched junction nucleotides: 13. CDR3 nucleotides: TGTGCCAGCAGCGTAAATCGACAGGGGTTCTTTTCTGGGGCCAACGTCCTGACTTTC. Its translation is CASSVNRQGFFSGANVLTF.

The CDR3 reads CASSQGRQGPEQYF. CDR3 DNA: TGCGCCAGCAGCCAAGGGCGACAGGGCCCCGAGCAGTACTTC. The chain combines TRBV4-1 with TRBJ2-7; 7 bases line up with TRBD1. The germline V gene has CDR1 MGHRA and CDR2 YSYEKL. The CDR3 is 14 residues long. With V trimmed by 1 base and J by 6 bases, 6 bases remained unmatched.

The chain combines TRBV7-8 with TRBJ2-1; 10 bases line up with TRBD2. The germline CDR1 and CDR2 sequences are SGHVS and FQNEAQ. Trimming removed 6 bases from V and 5 bases from J; junction bases left unmatched: 10. The CDR3 loop spans 16 amino acids. The CDR3 DNA follows: TGTGCCAGCAGACAAGTACTAGCGGGGTATCACAATGAGCAGTTCTTC. Protein sequence: CASRQVLAGYHNEQFF.

This sequence joins TRBV6-1 and TRBJ1-5, with D hard to call. This CDR3 has 14 residues. Germline V gives CDR1 MNHNS, CDR2 SASEGT. Trimming left V 8 bases short and J 0 bases short, with 11 bases between. CDR3 DNA: TGTGCCAGCGTTACAGTCGATAGCAATCAGCCCCAGCATTTT. It encodes CASVTVDSNQPQHF.

This clone has only a few counts. The chain combines TRBV21-1 with TRBJ1-6; TRBD1 was called by the table and not checked on the DNA. TRBV21-1 is marked as a pseudogene. The CDR3 is 18 amino acids. CDR3 sequence: CARGQGPLARSYNSPLHF. The DNA for the CDR3 is TGTGCCAGGGGACAGGGGCCACTGGCCCGCTCCTATAATTCACCCCTCCACTTT.

The V and J genes are TRBV29-1 and TRBJ2-3; tentatively, D is TRBD1 (6 bases). The germline gives CDR1 SQVTM, CDR2 ANQGSEA. V lost 2 bases and J 3 bases, leaving 12 bases between the germline ends. The CDR3 consists of 14 residues. CDR3 sequence reads: CSVEFGTTTDTQYF. As DNA, the CDR3 is TGCAGCGTTGAATTTGGGACAACTACAGATACGCAGTATTTT.

The chain joins TRBV18 to TRBJ2-7, with 9 bases matching TRBD1. CDR3 length: 14 amino acids. Germline CDR1 is KGHSH and CDR2 is LQKENI. The J segment lost 4 bases and the V segment lost 2 bases, leaving 3 bases of the junction unmatched. The CDR3: CASSPRDRDYEQYF. The CDR3 DNA reads TGTGCCAGCTCACCAAGGGACAGGGATTACGAGCAGTACTTC.

A single count supports this clone. V gene TRBV7-3 combines with J gene TRBJ1-1; TRBD1 aligns across 7 bases. Trimming removed 4 bases from V and 4 bases from J; junction bases left unmatched: 3. CDR1 is SGHTA, CDR2 FQGTGA, per germline. CDR3 size: 13 residues. CDR3 protein: CASSSHRGTEAFF. In DNA form, the CDR3 reads TGTGCCAGCAGCTCACACAGGGGCACTGAAGCTTTCTTT.

The chain carries TRBV10-3 and TRBJ1-2; TRBD1 matches at 7 bases. Germline V lookup: CDR1 ENHRY, CDR2 SYGVKD. The CDR3 is 14 amino acids. V lost 6 bases, J lost 5 bases, and 9 bases stayed unmatched. The CDR3 nucleotides read TGTGCCATCAGGGGGGACAGATGGATTTATGGCTACACCTTC. Amino acids: CAIRGDRWIYGYTF.

This clone has just a few counts. The gene calls are TRBV9 and TRBJ1-2; D uncertain. Germline assignment: CDR1 SGDLS and CDR2 YYNGEE. The CDR3 is made up of 14 amino acids. The V end lost 0 bases, the J end lost 4 bases, and 10 bases lay between the germline ends. Written as DNA, the CDR3 is TGTGCCAGCAGCGTAGCCGGCCAGTCCTATGGCTACACCTTC. Protein sequence: CASSVAGQSYGYTF.

This chain uses TRBV21-1 with TRBJ2-7; TRBD2, the table's D call, was not compared with the DNA. TRBV21-1 is a known pseudogene. The CDR3 contains 14 residues. The CDR3 DNA reads TGTGCCAGCAGACAGCTGGAGGAAGGCTACGAGCAGTACTTC. Its protein product is CASRQLEEGYEQYF.

This chain joins TRBV2 and TRBJ2-3; D call uncertain. The V end lost 1 base, the J end lost 6 bases, and 5 bases lay between the germline ends. Germline assignment: CDR1 SNHLY and CDR2 FYNNEI. The CDR3 runs 12 residues. CDR3 in DNA: TGTGCCAGCAGTGAAGTCCCGGATACGCAGTATTTT. This translates into CASSEVPDTQYF.

The rearrangement links TRBV5-1 to TRBJ2-1; D is perhaps TRBD1 or TRBD2 (5 bases each). Germline V gene lookup returns CDR1 SGHRS and CDR2 YFSETQ. Trimming stripped 0 bases from V and 6 bases from J, with 7 bases between. The CDR3 totals 13 residues. CDR3 sequence: CASSLGGSNEQFF. CDR3 in DNA: TGCGCCAGCAGCTTGGGGGGGTCCAATGAGCAGTTCTTC.

This clone was seen a single time. The chain links TRBV4-2 to TRBJ1-4; D gene unclear. Germline V gene sequence: CDR1 LGHNA, CDR2 YNFKEQ. The CDR3 has 14 residues. Trimming left V 0 bases short and J 0 bases short, with 2 bases between. CDR3 sequence (DNA): TGTGCCAGCAGCCAAGATACAACTAATGAAAAACTGTTTTTT. Translated: CASSQDTTNEKLFF.

V usage is TRBV4-2 and J usage is TRBJ1-3; TRBD1 might be the D (6 bases). The CDR3 totals 15 residues. V was pared by 3 bases and J by 6 bases, with 15 bases between. The germline V gene has CDR1 LGHNA and CDR2 YNFKEQ. The CDR3 loop reads CASSQDRSYLNTIYF. DNA of the CDR3: TGTGCCAGCAGCCAGGACAGATCTTACTTAAACACCATATATTTT.

V is TRBV16 and J is TRBJ1-5; tentatively, D is TRBD1 (5 bases). The CDR3 contains 14 residues. Trimming left V 1 base short and J 4 bases short, with 8 bases between. Germline-derived CDR1 and CDR2 are KGHSY and FQNENV. CDR3 protein: CASSQLTANQPQHF. DNA for the CDR3: TGTGCCAGCAGCCAATTGACAGCTAATCAGCCCCAGCATTTT. The full variable domain, with the rest looked up from reference TRBV16 and TRBJ1-5, is GEEVAQTPKHLVRGEGQKAKLYCAPIKGHSYVFWYQQVLKNEFKFLISFQNENVFDETGMPKERFSAKCLPNSPCSLEIQATKLEDSAVYFCASSQLTANQPQHFGDGTRLSIL.

The chain joins TRBV18 to TRBJ2-7; D is possibly TRBD1 (5 bases). CDR3 size: 13 residues. In germline, CDR1 is KGHSH, CDR2 LQKENI. Trimming cost V 6 bases and J 2 bases, with 11 bases left between them. The CDR3 is CASSQDMTYEQYF. In nucleotides, the CDR3 is TGTGCCAGCTCTCAGGACATGACCTACGAGCAGTACTTC.

This clone was counted between two and nine times. This chain links TRBV19 with TRBJ1-6; D gene ambiguous. V dropped 6 bases and J dropped 9 bases, with 18 bases sitting between them. Germline V gene lookup returns CDR1 LNHDA and CDR2 SQIVND (reference sequence). The CDR3 extends over 15 amino acids. The CDR3 reads CASSQTPPFGSPLHF. The CDR3 DNA reads as TGTGCCAGTAGCCAGACGCCACCCTTCGGTTCACCCCTCCACTTT.

The V gene is TRBV27, the J gene TRBJ1-6; TRBD1 matches 7 bases. V trimming: 2 bases; J trimming: 11 bases; junction bases outside the gene matches: 6. Germline V gene sequence: CDR1 MNHEY, CDR2 SMNVEV (reference sequence). This CDR3 is 14 amino acids long. CDR3 in amino acids: CASSLRQDRPPLHF. The DNA for the CDR3 is TGTGCCAGCAGTTTACGGCAGGACAGGCCACCCCTCCACTTT.

In the case of this clone: This specimen includes other DNA sequences encoding the same CDR3. The genes are TRBV28 and TRBJ2-5; no clear D. The CDR3 has 11 amino acids. V was clipped by 3 bases and J by 5 bases, with 4 bases between them. In germline, CDR1 is MDHEN, CDR2 SYDVKM. CDR3 nucleotides: TGTGCCAGCAGTTTTTGGGAGACCCAGTACTTC. It specifies CASSFWETQYF.